The rows below give T cell receptor beta chains drawn from one sample of a study of cytomegalovirus exposure and HLA in healthy donors. Produced via immunoSEQ multiplex PCR; TCRdb's table is partial and in-frame only. The table records some 120,000 clones, 80% to 85% of them present only once. The sequencing input was PBMCs. The source of these receptors is a man aged 25 to 40 in good health and CMV-seropositive. Both conserved end residues are part of each CDR3. A D gene is named only where the DNA matches it firmly. Where a row states a size, it is once, few, many or the class of an expanded clone; other rows omit it.

-	-	TRBV1	TRBJ1-5	TGCACCAGCAGCCTGGCTCAGCATTTT	CTSSLAQHF
-	-	TRBV5-1	TRBJ2-5	TGCGCCAGCAGCCTCCAAGAGACCCAGTACTTC	CASSLQETQYF
TRBD1	-	TRBV7-8	TRBJ1-1	TGTGCCAGCAGCTTTGACAGGGACACTGAAGCTTTCTTT	CASSFDRDTEAFF
TRBD2	-	TRBV28	TRBJ2-1	TGTGCCAGCAGTGCTACTAGCGTTACTTACAATGAGCAGTTCTTC	CASSATSVTYNEQFF
TRBD1	-	TRBV5-5	TRBJ1-1	TGTGCCAGCGTCCTGTGGGACAGGAACACTGAAGCTTTCTTT	CASVLWDRNTEAFF
-	-	TRBV5-1	TRBJ1-2	TGCGCCAGCAGCTTGGAGACAGTTTCCTATGGCTACACCTTC	CASSLETVSYGYTF
-	-	TRBV5-1	TRBJ1-4	TGCGCCAGCAGCCCCGGACAGACAGGTGAAAAACTGTTTTTT	CASSPGQTGEKLFF
-	-	TRBV6-1	TRBJ1-5	TGTGCCAGCAGTGAAGCCGGTCGTAATCAGCCCCAGCATTTT	CASSEAGRNQPQHF
-	-	TRBV9	TRBJ2-5	TGTGCCAGCAGCCCCCGGACTGGCCAAGAGACCCAGTACTTC	CASSPRTGQETQYF
-	-	TRBV6-1	TRBJ2-7	TGTGCCAGCAGTGATCCCAACAGGGCCCGCTACGAGCAGTACTTC	CASSDPNRARYEQYF
TRBD2	-	TRBV11-2	TRBJ2-2	TGTGCCAGCAGCTTAGGGGGACTAGCGGACACCGGGGAGCTGTTTTTT	CASSLGGLADTGELFF
TRBD1	-	TRBV7-3	TRBJ1-1	TGTGCCAGCAGTTCACAGGGGCTTAACACTGAAGCTTTCTTT	CASSSQGLNTEAFF
TRBD2	few	TRBV15	TRBJ2-1	TGTGCCACCAGCATAGCATATATTGCTAGCGGGAGATACAATGAGCAGTTCTTC	CATSIAYIASGRYNEQFF
TRBD2	-	TRBV19	TRBJ2-2	TGTGCCAGCCGACTAGCGGGGGCGATTTGGATCGGGGAGCTGTTTTTT	CASRLAGAIWIGELFF
TRBD1	-	TRBV9	TRBJ2-1	TGTGCCAGCAGCGCCCGGGACAGTAAGTTATACAATGAGCAGTTCTTC	CASSARDSKLYNEQFF
TRBD1	-	TRBV9	TRBJ1-6	TGTGCCAGCACGGGACAGGGCTATAATTCACCCCTCCACTTT	CASTGQGYNSPLHF
-	-	TRBV5-1	TRBJ2-3	TGCGCCAGCAAGTCCGGAGGGTCCGGACCAGATACGCAGTATTTT	CASKSGGSGPDTQYF
-	-	TRBV11-2	TRBJ1-1	TGTGCCAGCAGCTTAATAAACACTGAAGCTTTCTTT	CASSLINTEAFF
-	-	TRBV15	TRBJ2-2	TGTGCCACCAGCGAGCGAACCGGGGAGCTGTTTTTT	CATSERTGELFF
-	-	TRBV5-1	TRBJ1-2	TGCGCCAGCAGCTTGGCAGGACAAGACTATGGCTACACCTTC	CASSLAGQDYGYTF
-	-	TRBV4-2	TRBJ1-1	TGTGCCAGCAGCCAAGGACACTTGAACACTGAAGCTTTCTTT	CASSQGHLNTEAFF
-	-	TRBV11-2	TRBJ2-3	TGTGCCAGCAACACAGGGAGCACAGATACGCAGTATTTT	CASNTGSTDTQYF
-	once	TRBV7-9	TRBJ2-7	TGTTCCAGCAGCCTGACGAGGGACACTGCCTACGAGCAGTACTTC	CSSSLTRDTAYEQYF
-	-	TRBV5-6	TRBJ1-6	TGTGCCAGCAGCGACAGCTATAATTCACCCCTCCACTTT	CASSDSYNSPLHF
-	-	TRBV19	TRBJ1-1	TGTGCCAGTAGTATCCCAGGGCGTGCTGAAGCTTTCTTT	CASSIPGRAEAFF
TRBD1	-	TRBV28	TRBJ1-2	TGTGCCAGCAGCTCGTTAGCCACAGGGGACGATGGCTACACCTTC	CASSSLATGDDGYTF
TRBD1	few	TRBV27	TRBJ1-2	TGTGCCAGCAGAGGACTGGGACAGGGGTTTGGCTACACCTTC	CASRGLGQGFGYTF
-	-	TRBV5-1	TRBJ1-1	TGCGCCAGCGCAGACAGGCTGAACACTGAAGCTTTCTTT	CASADRLNTEAFF
TRBD2	-	TRBV5-1	TRBJ2-2	TGCGCCAGCAGCTTGGATGGACTAGCGGGCTCCGTCGCCGGGGAGCTGTTTTTT	CASSLDGLAGSVAGELFF
TRBD1	-	TRBV28	TRBJ2-2	TGTGCCAGCACTTATGACAGGGTGGGCACCGGGGAGCTGTTTTTT	CASTYDRVGTGELFF
TRBD1	-	TRBV27	TRBJ1-1	TGTGCCAGCAGTTTAACCGACAGGGGGGGGACTGAAGCTTTCTTT	CASSLTDRGGTEAFF
TRBD2	-	TRBV7-2	TRBJ2-1	TGTGCCAGCAGCTTTCAAAGCGGGAGGGAAAATGAGCAGTTCTTC	CASSFQSGRENEQFF
TRBD1	-	TRBV4-2	TRBJ1-1	TGTGCCAGCAGCCCCCCGGACAGGGAAGAGTCTGAAGCTTTCTTT	CASSPPDREESEAFF
TRBD2	-	TRBV4-2	TRBJ2-5	TGTGCCAGCAGCCAAGATGCCCCCGGGCTAGCGGGAGGGCCGGAGACCCAGTACTTC	CASSQDAPGLAGGPETQYF
-	-	TRBV11-3	TRBJ2-2	TGTGCCAGCAGCTTCACAGCCACCGGGGAGCTGTTTTTT	CASSFTATGELFF
TRBD1	-	TRBV29-1	TRBJ2-1	TGCAGCGTTGGAGGGCAGGGGGTCAATGAGCAGTTCTTC	CSVGGQGVNEQFF